The 10 T cell receptor beta chains below come from one sample, sequenced in a study of blood T cell repertoires in COVID-19. Some clones are missing from TCRdb's copy, which holds only in-frame ones; the method was immunoSEQ multiplex PCR. The repertoire holds about 14,000 clones, with about 88% as singletons. Sequencing was done on a sample of peripheral blood. The origin of the receptors is a human donor in a cohort sampled during active COVID-19.

This chain links TRBV4-1 with TRBJ1-2; D is undetermined. Trimming removed 4 bases at V and 5 bases at J, with 20 bases between. CDR1 MGHRA and CDR2 YSYEKL come from the germline V gene. This CDR3 region has 16 residues. The CDR3 bases are TGCGCCAGCAGCCTTCACGAGTCCCTACTAGTATATGGCTACACCTTC. Its protein is CASSLHESLLVYGYTF.

V gene TRBV7-2 combines with J gene TRBJ2-6; tentatively, D is TRBD2 (5 bases). The ends were cut back, 2 bases at V and 3 bases at J, with 20 bases in the middle. This CDR3 region has 19 residues. The germline V gene has CDR1 SGHTA and CDR2 FQGNSA. The CDR3 reads CASSLLSGSGGHGANVLTF. For the CDR3, the DNA is TGTGCCAGCAGCTTACTTTCGGGCAGCGGAGGTCATGGGGCCAACGTCCTGACTTTC.

The chain has TRBV9 and TRBJ1-5; D not certain. Trimming stripped 0 bases from V and 2 bases from J, with 9 bases between. CDR3 length: 15 residues. CDR1 SGDLS and CDR2 YYNGEE come from the germline V gene. CDR3 bases: TGTGCCAGCAGCGTAGGAGCTAGTGGCAATCAGCCCCAGCATTTT. It is translated as CASSVGASGNQPQHF.

The chain employs TRBV5-5 and TRBJ2-7; weak D call: TRBD1 (6 bases). Germline V CDR1 and CDR2: SGHKS, YYEKEE (reference sequence). V was shortened by 3 bases and J by 9 bases, with 16 bases between the two germline ends. The CDR3 sequence is 13 residues long. In nucleotides, the CDR3 is TGTGCCAGCAGCTGGCAAGGGGGAAGCGGGCAGTACTTC. It is translated as CASSWQGGSGQYF.

This sequence joins TRBV29-1 and TRBJ2-7; D possibly corresponds to TRBD1 (7 bases). The CDR3 runs 13 residues. CDR1 and CDR2 from the germline V gene are SQVTM and ANQGSEA. V gave up 4 bases and J gave up 1 base, with 11 bases separating them. Written as DNA, the CDR3 is TGCAGCGTTGTCAGGGGGACTTCCTACGAGCAGTACTTC. Translation gives CSVVRGTSYEQYF.

A note on this clone: A junction boundary mismatches the germline segment, possibly from a read error. The chain combines TRBV7-7 with TRBJ1-5; tentatively, D is TRBD1 (6 bases). The CDR3 runs 13 residues. Germline V gives CDR1 SSHAT, CDR2 FNYEAQ (reference sequence). Here the CDR3 reads CASSLDRNQPQHF. CDR3 bases: TGTGCTAGCAGTTTGGACAGAAATCAGCCCCAGCATTTT.

This chain links TRBV29-1 with TRBJ2-3; D is possibly TRBD2 (6 bases). Germline CDR1 SQVTM, CDR2 ANQGSEA. The CDR3 runs 15 residues. V shed 6 bases and J shed 0 bases, with 16 bases lying between them. CDR3 region: CSVLQLAVSTDTQYF. CDR3 coding DNA: TGCAGCGTCCTACAACTAGCAGTTAGCACAGATACGCAGTATTTT.

The CDR3 nucleotides are TGCGCCAGCAGTGATTGGGGCCAGGGGAACTCCTACGAGCAGTACTTC. Translated: CASSDWGQGNSYEQYF. The V and J genes are TRBV10-2 and TRBJ2-7, with D perhaps matching TRBD1 (6 bases). The V gene's germline CDR1 is WSHSY and CDR2 SAAADI. There are 16 residues in the CDR3. The ends were cut back, 3 bases at V and 0 bases at J, with 15 bases in the middle.

The chain combines TRBV28 with TRBJ1-2; 9 nucleotides align to TRBD1. The CDR3 runs 15 residues. V gave up 4 bases and J gave up 5 bases; unmatched junction bases: 8. CDR1 and CDR2 (germline): MDHEN, SYDVKM. The CDR3 protein is CASSSYRQGGYGYTF. In DNA, the CDR3 is TGTGCCAGCAGTTCCTACCGACAGGGGGGTTATGGCTACACCTTC.

This clone has just one count. In nucleotides, the CDR3 is TGTGCCAGCAGCCAAGTTAGCGGGGGGGCCAGGTCCTACAATGAGCAGTTCTTC. Translating gives CASSQVSGGARSYNEQFF. This chain joins TRBV14 and TRBJ2-1, with 11 nucleotides matching TRBD2. The CDR3 is made up of 18 amino acids. Germline assignment: CDR1 SGHDN and CDR2 FVKESK. V dropped 1 base and J dropped 1; count of bases not matched to a gene: 6. Combining the CDR3 with reference TRBV14 and TRBJ2-1 gives the whole variable domain EAGVTQFPSHSVIEKGQTVTLRCDPISGHDNLYWYRRVMGKEIKFLLHFVKESKQDESGMPNNRFLAERTGGTYSTLKVQPAELEDSGVYFCASSQVSGGARSYNEQFFGPGTRLTVL.